This T cell receptor (beta chain) appears in the sequencing data of a study of T cell responses to AZD1222 COVID-19 vaccine. The repertoire was sequenced with immunoSEQ multiplex PCR; TCRdb's copy has only in-frame clones and lacks some. The profile shows some 100,000 clones, roughly 90% of them singletons. Trimming removed 2 bases at V and 0 bases at J, with 11 bases between. Germline V gives CDR1 MRHNA, CDR2 SNTAGT. CDR3 size: 16 residues. The rearrangement links TRBV6-4 to TRBJ2-1; TRBD1 might be the D (5 bases). The TCR was taken from an adult in good health. This specimen was peripheral blood, taken on day 0 of AZD1222 vaccination. CDR3 in DNA: TGTGCCAGCAGTGACGGGGCAGGGAACTCCTACAATGAGCAGTTCTTC. This sequence encodes CASSDGAGNSYNEQFF.